A selection of T cell receptor beta chains follows, all from one sample in a study of identical twins. TCRdb used MiXCR to reprocess the 5' RACE reads, holding one entry per CDR3 protein. Among about 530,000 distinct CDR3 sequences listed, approximately 20% were seen once. The sample was also linked to a second study, of yellow fever vaccine responses in identical twins.

The sequencing input was CD4+ T cells sorted from blood. The source is a young woman in good health. Each CDR3 is given with its conserved first and last residue. D genes are given only for firm matches. The size of a clone is reported for some rows only, either as once, few or many, or as a class for expanded clones.

TRBV4-2	17	TRBJ2-5	TRBD2	-	TGTGCCAGCAGCCTCGGGCTTCCAGCGGGAAGCCAAGAGACCCAGTACTTC	CASSLGLPAGSQETQYF
TRBV4-2	15	TRBJ2-7	TRBD2	few	TGTGCCAGCAGCCAAGACCTAGCGGGATGGGACGAGCAGTACTTC	CASSQDLAGWDEQYF
TRBV12-3/TRBV12-4	11	TRBJ1-1	-	many	TGTGCCAGCAGTCCAGGCACTGAAGCTTTCTTT	CASSPGTEAFF
TRBV29-1	15	TRBJ2-2	TRBD1	-	TGCAGCGTTGAAGGGACAGGGTTGTGGTACGGGGAGCTGTTTTTT	CSVEGTGLWYGELFF
TRBV19	14	TRBJ2-7	TRBD2	-	TGTGCCAGCAACAGAGCGGGAGGGCCGGGCGAGCAGTACTTC	CASNRAGGPGEQYF
TRBV10-1	16	TRBJ2-5	TRBD1	few	TGCGCCAGCAGTGAGTCGATTGGCAGGGGGACGGAGACCCAGTACTTC	CASSESIGRGTETQYF
TRBV3-1	16	TRBJ2-1	-	few	TGTGCCAGCAGCCAAGCTCTCGGTAGCTCCTACAATGAGCAGTTCTTC	CASSQALGSSYNEQFF
TRBV24-1	16	TRBJ2-1	TRBD2	-	TGTGCCACCAGTGATTCCCGCGGGGGAGTATACAATGAGCAGTTCTTC	CATSDSRGGVYNEQFF
TRBV4-1	18	TRBJ2-5	TRBD2	few	TGCGCCAGCAGCCTATCTGGGACTAGCGGGAGGAGGCAAGAGACCCAGTACTTC	CASSLSGTSGRRQETQYF
TRBV5-1	16	TRBJ2-4	-	few	TGCGCCAGCTCTAGGGTGGAGGCGGAGGCCAAAAACATTCAGTACTTC	CASSRVEAEAKNIQYF
TRBV5-1	15	TRBJ2-1	TRBD2	few	TGCGCCAGTACTTTGATGAGACTAGCGGAAAATGAGCAGTTCTTC	CASTLMRLAENEQFF
TRBV2	17	TRBJ2-1	-	-	TGTGCCAGCAGTGAAGTGGCGTCAGGGGGGTCCTACAATGAGCAGTTCTTC	CASSEVASGGSYNEQFF
TRBV12-3/TRBV12-4	13	TRBJ1-2	-	few	TGTGCCAGCAACTACAGGGCCCTCTATGGCTACACCTTC	CASNYRALYGYTF
TRBV12-3/TRBV12-4	14	TRBJ1-2	TRBD1	-	TGTGCCACCGGGACAGGGCTAACTAACTATGGCTACACCTTC	CATGTGLTNYGYTF
TRBV5-1	14	TRBJ1-1	-	few	TGCGCCAGTACCTCAGGGGATGGGGTCACTGAAGCTTTCTTT	CASTSGDGVTEAFF
TRBV29-1	13	TRBJ1-1	TRBD1	-	TGCAGCGTTGCGACAGGGGGAAGAACTGAAGCTTTCTTT	CSVATGGRTEAFF
TRBV29-1	12	TRBJ1-2	-	-	TGCAGCGTTGACACACCCCTTTATGGCTACACCTTC	CSVDTPLYGYTF
TRBV10-3	16	TRBJ2-1	-	-	TGTGCCATCAGTGAGTCGATTCAGGGGACCTACAATGAGCAGTTCTTC	CAISESIQGTYNEQFF
TRBV29-1	14	TRBJ2-1	-	-	TGCAGCGTCCTTGTGGGGGCTCTCTACAATGAGCAGTTCTTC	CSVLVGALYNEQFF
TRBV6-5	15	TRBJ2-3	-	-	TGTGCCAGCAGTTACTCGGGGTGGGCTACAGATACGCAGTATTTT	CASSYSGWATDTQYF
TRBV12-3/TRBV12-4	15	TRBJ2-1	TRBD2	-	TGTGCCAGCAGCGTCGGGAGGGTTCTCTACAATGAGCAGTTCTTC	CASSVGRVLYNEQFF
TRBV7-9	15	TRBJ2-3	-	-	TGTGCCAGCAGCCCCCCCGGTGGGGTGCGAGATACGCAGTATTTT	CASSPPGGVRDTQYF
TRBV24-1	12	TRBJ2-7	-	few	TGTGCCACCAGTGATCCCCCGGGCGAGCAGTACTTC	CATSDPPGEQYF
TRBV5-1	14	TRBJ2-3	-	few	TGCGCCAGCAAAACGGGACATTTGGCAGATACGCAGTATTTT	CASKTGHLADTQYF
TRBV7-2	15	TRBJ2-7	-	few	TGTGCCAGCAGCTTAATAAGCACCCCGACCTACGAGCAGTACTTC	CASSLISTPTYEQYF
TRBV6-2/TRBV6-3	16	TRBJ1-3	-	-	TGTGCCAGCACCCTGGGACGTACCAGCTCTGGAAACACCATATATTTT	CASTLGRTSSGNTIYF
TRBV20-1	12	TRBJ1-5	-	-	TGCAGTGCTAGAGGACAGGATCAGCCCCAGCATTTT	CSARGQDQPQHF
TRBV6-5	17	TRBJ1-1	TRBD1	-	TGTGCCAGCAGTTACCCTATTACGGGACAGATGAACACTGAAGCTTTCTTT	CASSYPITGQMNTEAFF
TRBV3-1	18	TRBJ2-1	-	few	TGTGCCAGCAGCCGGGGGGAGATAGCGGAAAGCTCCTACAATGAGCAGTTCTTC	CASSRGEIAESSYNEQFF
TRBV3-1	18	TRBJ2-2	TRBD2	few	TGTGCCAGCAGCCAAGTTTCTGGACTAGCGGGGCCTACCGGGGAGCTGTTTTTT	CASSQVSGLAGPTGELFF
TRBV5-1	14	TRBJ1-6	TRBD1	few	TGCGCCAGCACCTCGGGGACAGATAATTCACCCCTCCACTTT	CASTSGTDNSPLHF
TRBV5-1	14	TRBJ2-1	TRBD1	-	TGCGCCAGCAGCTCGGGACAGACTTACAATGAGCAGTTCTTC	CASSSGQTYNEQFF
TRBV11-1	18	TRBJ2-6	-	few	TGTGCCAGCAGCTTAGATGGGTGGCCCCTCACTGGGGCCAACGTCCTGACTTTC	CASSLDGWPLTGANVLTF
TRBV10-1	16	TRBJ2-2	TRBD1	-	TGCGCCAGCAGTGATTCGGGACAGGGGTTTACCGGGGAGCTGTTTTTT	CASSDSGQGFTGELFF
TRBV7-3	16	TRBJ2-3	TRBD1	-	TGTGCCAGCAGCTCTAACACCGGGACAGGGTACGATACGCAGTATTTT	CASSSNTGTGYDTQYF
TRBV5-6	11	TRBJ2-7	-	few	TGTGCCAGCAGCTTGGGGGACGAGCAGTACTTC	CASSLGDEQYF
TRBV20-1	14	TRBJ1-2	-	-	TGCAGTGCTAGAGTGGCGGGGGAAAACTATGGCTACACCTTC	CSARVAGENYGYTF
TRBV6-1	10	TRBJ1-1	-	few	TGTGCCAGCAGTGAGAGGGAAGCTTTCTTT	CASSEREAFF
TRBV5-1	19	TRBJ2-1	TRBD2	-	TGCGCCAGCAGCCCGCGGACTAGCGGAGACTCCCTCTCCTACAATGAGCAGTTCTTC	CASSPRTSGDSLSYNEQFF